The rows below give T cell receptor beta chains drawn from one sample of a study of beta chain features in type 1 diabetes. Sequencing used immunoSEQ multiplex PCR; TCRdb keeps in-frame clones, though not all of them. The sample consists of some 240,000 clones, roughly 17% of them appearing once. Specimen: naive CD4+ T cells from blood. These receptors all come from a man aged 30 to 45 with type 1 diabetes. CDR3s include the opening cysteine and the closing phenylalanine or tryptophan. Fields, in order: V gene, D gene, J gene, clone size, CDR3 DNA, CDR3 protein. The D gene is left open where the match is weak. Only some rows state a clone size, as once, few, many or a class for expanded clones.

v_gene: TRBV4-1; d_gene: -; j_gene: TRBJ2-7; abundance: -; CDR3nt: TGCGCCAGCAGCCAAGAATGGGGACGGAAATCCTACGAGCAGTACTTC; CDR3aa: CASSQEWGRKSYEQYF
v_gene: TRBV30; d_gene: -; j_gene: TRBJ1-1; abundance: few; CDR3nt: TGTGCCTCAGACCGGGGTTTATCTGAAGCTTTCTTT; CDR3aa: CASDRGLSEAFF
v_gene: TRBV7-3; d_gene: -; j_gene: TRBJ2-5; abundance: -; CDR3nt: TGTGCCAGCAGCTTAAGCCCCTCGCAAGAGACCCAGTACTTC; CDR3aa: CASSLSPSQETQYF
v_gene: TRBV5-1; d_gene: -; j_gene: TRBJ2-1; abundance: few; CDR3nt: TGCGCCAGCAGCCCGGCGCGGCAGGACAATGAGCAGTTCTTC; CDR3aa: CASSPARQDNEQFF
v_gene: TRBV25-1; d_gene: TRBD1; j_gene: TRBJ2-7; abundance: few; CDR3nt: TGTGCCAGCAGCCTTACAGGGGGCTGGTACGAGCAGTACTTC; CDR3aa: CASSLTGGWYEQYF
v_gene: TRBV5-6; d_gene: TRBD1; j_gene: TRBJ2-5; abundance: few; CDR3nt: TGTGCCAGCAGCCCAAGGCCGGACAGGGAAGAGACCCAGTACTTC; CDR3aa: CASSPRPDREETQYF
v_gene: TRBV7-2; d_gene: TRBD2; j_gene: TRBJ2-5; abundance: few; CDR3nt: TGTGCCAGCAGCATGGGACTAGCGGAAGAGACCCAGTACTTC; CDR3aa: CASSMGLAEETQYF
v_gene: TRBV30; d_gene: -; j_gene: TRBJ2-5; abundance: -; CDR3nt: TGTGCCTGGGACGGGGGCCAAGAGACCCAGTACTTC; CDR3aa: CAWDGGQETQYF
v_gene: TRBV7-2; d_gene: -; j_gene: TRBJ2-5; abundance: few; CDR3nt: TGTGCCAGCAGCCGGGGACGTACCCAAGAGACCCAGTACTTC; CDR3aa: CASSRGRTQETQYF
v_gene: TRBV29-1; d_gene: -; j_gene: TRBJ2-7; abundance: -; CDR3nt: TGCAGCGTTGCTCTTCGGACACCCTCCTACGAGCAGTACTTC; CDR3aa: CSVALRTPSYEQYF
v_gene: TRBV28; d_gene: TRBD1; j_gene: TRBJ2-1; abundance: -; CDR3nt: TGTGCCAGCAGGGACAGGGGGCGCAATGAGCAGTTCTTC; CDR3aa: CASRDRGRNEQFF
v_gene: TRBV28; d_gene: -; j_gene: TRBJ1-5; abundance: -; CDR3nt: TGTGCCAGCACCCGGTGGGGTAATCAGCCCCAGCATTTT; CDR3aa: CASTRWGNQPQHF
v_gene: TRBV30; d_gene: -; j_gene: TRBJ1-1; abundance: few; CDR3nt: TGTGCCTGGAGTGGAGGAGGATCGAACACTGAAGCTTTCTTT; CDR3aa: CAWSGGGSNTEAFF
v_gene: TRBV18; d_gene: TRBD1; j_gene: TRBJ2-7; abundance: -; CDR3nt: TGTGCCAGCTCACCCTGGACAGGGGACCACGAGCAGTACTTC; CDR3aa: CASSPWTGDHEQYF
v_gene: TRBV7-2; d_gene: -; j_gene: TRBJ2-6; abundance: -; CDR3nt: TGTGCCAGCAGCTTAGCAGGCAGGGTCGGGGCCAACGTCCTGACTTTC; CDR3aa: CASSLAGRVGANVLTF
v_gene: TRBV7-2; d_gene: -; j_gene: TRBJ2-3; abundance: -; CDR3nt: TGTGCCAGCAGCTTAGTAGGCCCCGCGGATACGCAGTATTTT; CDR3aa: CASSLVGPADTQYF
v_gene: TRBV29-1; d_gene: -; j_gene: TRBJ1-1; abundance: few; CDR3nt: TGCAGCGTTTGGAAGGGAACTGAAGCTTTCTTT; CDR3aa: CSVWKGTEAFF
v_gene: TRBV29-1; d_gene: -; j_gene: TRBJ1-4; abundance: few; CDR3nt: TGCAGCGTGGCCGACAGGAATAATGAAAAACTGTTTTTT; CDR3aa: CSVADRNNEKLFF